This TCR beta chain is from a study of shared clonotypes between healthy human individuals. Regarding the study as a whole: Naive CD4 clonotypes overlapped across a few donors at about 5.3%. Non-shared clonotypes showed lower generation probabilities than clonotypes common to all four donors.

TCRdb's table, derived via immunoSEQ multiplex PCR, lists solely in-frame clones and lacks some. The table includes 1,400,000 or so clones, approximately 98.5% detected once. About this clone itself: Its antigen is not identified.

HIV-negative, healthy adults without recent acute infections or vaccinations were the donors. Germline V gene sequence: CDR1 MNHNY, CDR2 SVGAGI (reference sequence). CDR3 length: 15 residues. V was shortened by 6 bases and J by 1 base, with 16 bases between the two germline ends. Sequencing was performed on naive CD4+ T cells sorted from blood. As for subset: CD45RA+ positively selected. This chain links TRBV6-6 with TRBJ2-7, with D perhaps matching TRBD2 (6 bases). This receptor was obtained from a man aged 25-45 years in good health. The CDR3 loop is CASSALRGLSYEQYF. The CDR3 region has the DNA TGTGCCAGCAGCGCGTTGCGGGGTCTTTCCTACGAGCAGTACTTC.